Sequencing of this TCR beta chain was carried out in a study of T cells in women clearing cervical HPV infection. Across the whole study: Controls' single incident HPV16 infection cleared within 12 months without precancer. Study-wide results and caveats: T-cell numbers per sample were unknown and may explain richness differences. TRBV6-7 relative abundance averaged roughly 0.099% in cases and about 0.17% in controls.

The CDR3 sequence is 18 residues long. Deletions cut 4 bases from V and 1 base from J, with 22 bases between. CDR1 is KGHSH, CDR2 LQKENI, per germline. With respect to this clone: Its target is not known. The read is 3 residues too short to cover the CDR3 end, so that end is filled in from the germline J gene.

Cervical HPV DNA detected by MY09/MY11 PCR, typed by dot-blot. Some clones are missing from TCRdb's copy, which holds only in-frame ones; the method was immunoSEQ multiplex PCR. Here the sample table reports tens of thousands of clones. The rearrangement joins TRBV18 to TRBJ1-1, with a weak D call TRBD1 (5 bases). The source of this sequence is a woman between 18 and 69 years old with a cervical HPV16 infection that either progressed to CIN3+ or cleared (not recorded which). The source material was blood buffy coat. The DNA read from the CDR3 is TGTGCCAGCTCACTGGCCCAGGGCCCACCATCTCGGAACACTGAA. Protein product: CASSLAQGPPSRNTE. The entire CDR3 sequence reads CASSLAQGPPSRNTEAFF.